The present entry profiles one TCR beta chain with its context. The antigen is unknown. In germline, CDR1 is SEHNR, CDR2 FQNEAQ (reference sequence). The ends lost 5 bases at V and 7 bases at J; junction bases unmatched: 16. The CDR3 is 17 amino acids. The record originates from a study of cytomegalovirus exposure and HLA in healthy donors. Study information: In a later analysis, the roughly 120 validation repertoires were reported to have used the same platform as the roughly 670 first-cohort repertoires.

Profiled with immunoSEQ multiplex PCR; TCRdb holds only in-frame clones, not every one. The repertoire includes some 120,000 clones, about 90% of them detected once, and approximately 2.1% sits in the top ten. Study observations and caveats: A list of about 180 TCR beta chains associated with cytomegalovirus was given. Most TCR sequences were seen very rarely across donors, but some public TCRs occurred in many.

The specimen sequenced was PBMCs. This receptor was identified in a woman between 18 and 29 years old in good health and CMV-seronegative. The gene calls are TRBV7-9 and TRBJ2-1; 8 bases map to TRBD2. The chain's CDR3 is CASSPPLETSARNEQFF. In DNA, the CDR3 is TGTGCCAGCAGCCCCCCCCTCGAGACTAGCGCCCGGAATGAGCAGTTCTTC.